These 32 T cell receptor beta chains were sequenced from one sample in a study of breast tumors, draining lymph nodes, adjacent tissues. Axillary draining lymph nodes of breast cancer patients supplied the node samples. TCRdb reanalysed the multiplex PCR reads using MiXCR and keeps one entry per CDR3 protein. The sample consists of some 120,000 distinct CDR3 sequences, just under 20% of them appearing once. The sequenced material came from axillary lymph node tissue. The receptors were gathered from a female donor with breast cancer. Some clones in this sample may be carry-over from other donors' samples.

Worth noting for this clonotype: A read error may explain this, as a much larger clone is one base away. This rearrangement joins TRBV19 to TRBJ2-2; the D gene is possibly TRBD2 (6 bases). Per germline, CDR1 LNHDA and CDR2 SQIVND (reference sequence). The CDR3 is 15 residues long. The CDR3 nucleotides are TGTGCCAGTAGGAACTTGCAGGGACTCACCGGGGAGCTGTCTTTT. Translation: CASRNLQGLTGELSF.

Comment on this clonotype: A read error may be the cause here, since a much bigger clone is one base away. V is TRBV20-1 and J is TRBJ2-1; tentative D call: TRBD2 (6 bases). CDR1 is DFQATT and CDR2 is SNEGSKA in the germline V gene (reference sequence). This CDR3 is 16 amino acids long. This chain's CDR3 is CSASGALAETYNEQSF. The CDR3 DNA reads as TGCAGTGCTAGCGGGGCTTTAGCGGAGACCTACAATGAGCAGTCCTTC.

The chain joins TRBV6-1 to TRBJ2-5, with TRBD2 identical over 14 bases. The CDR3 contains 17 residues. Germline CDR1 is MNHNS and CDR2 is SASEGT. J gave up 7 bases and V 6 bases, and 13 bases lay outside the gene matches. The CDR3 DNA reads TGTGCCAGCAGCGCCTCTGTGACTAGCGGGAGGGCAGGGACCCAGTACTTC. Protein sequence: CASSASVTSGRAGTQYF.

In this sample, this clonotype turned up many times. The rearrangement links TRBV20-1 to TRBJ2-1; 7 nucleotides align to TRBD1. The CDR3 extends over 15 amino acids. The V gene end was trimmed by 5 bases and the J gene end by 6 bases; junction bases not matched to a gene: 13. Germline V CDR1 and CDR2: DFQATT, SNEGSKA (reference sequence). The chain's CDR3 is CSASRTGRGFNEQFF. The DNA for the CDR3 is TGCAGTGCTTCCCGGACAGGCCGGGGATTCAATGAGCAGTTCTTC.

This clonotype was observed many times. CDR3 loop: CASSPSGAWSYNEQFF. The CDR3 region has the DNA TGCGCCAGCAGCCCCTCAGGGGCCTGGTCCTACAATGAGCAGTTCTTC. The chain carries TRBV4-1 and TRBJ2-1; D might be TRBD1 (6 bases). The germline CDR1 and CDR2 sequences are MGHRA and YSYEKL. This CDR3 spans 16 amino acids. V lost 4 bases and J lost 1, with 14 bases in between.

In its sample, this clonotype was seen many times. The chain links TRBV12-5 to TRBJ2-5, with 11 bases fitting TRBD1. CDR1 and CDR2 (germline): LGHNT, FRNRAP. V shed 4 bases and J 5 bases; nucleotides not matched to a gene: 6. This CDR3 spans 15 amino acids. The CDR3 nucleotides are TGTGCTAGTGGTTCCGGGACAGGGGGTTGGGAGACCCAGTACTTC. It translates to CASGSGTGGWETQYF.

A word on this clonotype: A much larger clone differs from this one at a single base, so this may be a read error. This rearrangement joins TRBV19 to TRBJ2-3, with D perhaps matching TRBD2 (5 bases). Germline CDR1 LNHDA, CDR2 SQIVND (reference sequence). V lost 4 bases and J 2 bases, leaving 13 bases between the germline ends. This CDR3 spans 15 amino acids. CDR3 region: CASSRSTGYTDTQYF. The CDR3 region has the DNA TGTGCCAGTAGTAGGAGCACGGGGTACACAGATACGCAGTATTTT.

The chain joins TRBV6-6 to TRBJ1-5; TRBD1 matches 7 bases. J gave up 1 base and V 4 bases, and 7 bases lay outside the gene matches. The CDR3 has 16 amino acids. Germline V gives CDR1 MNHNY, CDR2 SVGAGI (reference sequence). CDR3 DNA: TGTGCCAGCAGTTCCAAAACAGGGGTAAGCAATCAGCCCCAGCATTTT. Encoded protein: CASSSKTGVSNQPQHF.

This clonotype was counted many times. V usage is TRBV19 and J usage is TRBJ2-3; 9 bases are shared with TRBD1. CDR3 length: 20 residues. V was pared by 8 bases and J by 4 bases, with 25 bases of the junction left unmatched. CDR1 LNHDA and CDR2 SQIVND come from the germline V gene (reference sequence). The CDR3 loop reads CASLPPDYTAGTGFPDTQYF. The CDR3 DNA reads TGTGCCAGTCTTCCCCCGGACTATACCGCGGGGACAGGGTTTCCAGATACGCAGTATTTT.

Many counts were recorded for this clonotype. The V and J genes are TRBV4-2 and TRBJ1-4; a possible D gene is TRBD1 (6 bases). CDR1 LGHNA and CDR2 YNFKEQ come from the germline V gene. V dropped 1 base and J dropped 10 bases, with 13 bases sitting between them. CDR3 length: 14 amino acids. CDR3 sequence: CASSQVDSLVKLFF. In DNA, the CDR3 is TGTGCCAGCAGCCAAGTGGACAGCCTTGTAAAACTGTTTTTT.

The sample holds many counts of this clonotype. The chain is built from TRBV6-6 and TRBJ1-3, with 9 bases matching TRBD1. V gave up 2 bases and J gave up 0 bases; unmatched junction bases: 17. Germline assignment: CDR1 MNHNY and CDR2 SVGAGI (reference sequence). This CDR3 contains 21 residues. The CDR3, as DNA: TGTGCCAGCAGTTACCCGTTGCGCTGGGACAGGGAAGTGGACTCTGGAAACACCATATATTTT. Its protein product is CASSYPLRWDREVDSGNTIYF.

This clonotype was detected many times. The V call is TRBV5-4, the J call TRBJ2-7; 10 bases line up with TRBD1. The CDR3 covers 14 residues. The V gene end was trimmed by 4 bases and the J gene end by 6 bases; junction bases not matched to a gene: 7. Germline-derived CDR1 and CDR2 are SGHNT and YYREEE (reference sequence). This CDR3 is CASSKGQGSAEQYF. The DNA for the CDR3 is TGTGCCAGCAGCAAGGGACAGGGGAGCGCCGAGCAGTACTTC.

This clonotype was seen ten or more times. At one of its ends the junction is not consistent with the germline gene, which may arise from a read error. This rearrangement joins TRBV7-7 to TRBJ2-1; 7 nucleotides match TRBD2. This CDR3 is 18 amino acids long. Germline assignment: CDR1 SSHAT and CDR2 FNYEAQ (reference sequence). CDR3 DNA sequence: TGTGCTAGCAGCCCCCGTGTTTCTAGCGGTATGTCCTACAATGAGCAGTTCTTC. Protein product: CASSPRVSSGMSYNEQFF. Full variable domain (remainder filled in from reference TRBV7-7 and TRBJ2-1): GAGVSQSPRYKVTKRGQDVTLRCDPISSHATLYWYQQALGQGPEFLTYFNYEAQPDKSGLPSDRFSAERPEGSISTLTIQRTEQRDSAMYRCASSPRVSSGMSYNEQFFGPGTRLTVL.

This clonotype was seen repeatedly, ten times or more. The chain employs TRBV6-5 and TRBJ2-2, with D uncertain. Germline assignment: CDR1 MNHEY and CDR2 SVGAGI. The CDR3 contains 14 residues. Trimming shortened V by 2 bases and J by 3 bases, and 7 bases separated the two germline ends. The CDR3 sequence: CASSYGGHTGELFF. CDR3 coding DNA: TGTGCCAGCAGTTACGGTGGGCACACCGGGGAGCTGTTTTTT.

This clonotype was seen only a few times. The CDR3 sequence is CASSQDHGGAGANVLTF. In DNA, the CDR3 is TGTGCCAGCAGCCAAGATCACGGGGGCGCTGGGGCCAACGTCCTGACTTTC. This chain uses TRBV4-2 with TRBJ2-6; D may correspond to TRBD1 or TRBD2 (6 bases each). The CDR3 loop spans 17 amino acids. CDR1 is LGHNA, CDR2 YNFKEQ, per germline. V was shortened by 0 bases and J by 2 bases, with 11 bases between the two germline ends.

The chain carries TRBV28 and TRBJ2-7, with 7 bases that match TRBD2. V gave up 7 bases and J gave up 2 bases; unmatched junction bases: 8. The CDR3 is 14 amino acids. CDR1 is MDHEN, CDR2 SYDVKM, per germline. Here the CDR3 DNA reads TGTGCCAGCACCCCGGGACTATCCCCCTACGAGCAGTACTTC. Protein sequence: CASTPGLSPYEQYF. Supplemented by reference TRBV28 and TRBJ2-7, the full variable domain reads DVKVTQSSRYLVKRTGEKVFLECVQDMDHENMFWYRQDPGLGLRLIYFSYDVKMKEKGDIPEGYSVSREKKERFSLILESASTNQTSMYLCASTPGLSPYEQYFGPGTRLTVT.

This clonotype was seen repeatedly, ten times or more. The rearrangement links TRBV7-2 to TRBJ1-2; D gene ambiguous. The ends were cut back, 3 bases at V and 5 bases at J, with 10 bases in the middle. From germline, CDR1 is SGHTA and CDR2 FQGNSA. The CDR3 is 13 residues long. CDR3 residues: CASSFDGLYGYTF. The CDR3 nucleotides are TGTGCCAGCAGCTTTGACGGCCTTTATGGCTACACCTTC.

This clonotype was seen repeatedly, ten times or more. The chain uses TRBV6-5 and TRBJ2-3; no definite D call. CDR3 length: 14 residues. Germline-derived CDR1 and CDR2 are MNHEY and SVGAGI. V was shortened by 10 bases and J by 3 bases, with 17 bases between the two germline ends. As DNA, the CDR3 is TGTGCCACCCAAGGAGTGAAGCGAACAGATACGCAGTATTTT. Protein sequence: CATQGVKRTDTQYF.

Only a few counts were recorded for this clonotype. V is TRBV20-1 and J is TRBJ2-4; no clear D gene. CDR3 length: 14 residues. Germline V gene sequence: CDR1 DFQATT, CDR2 SNEGSKA (reference sequence). Trimming left V 2 bases short and J 0 bases short, with 8 bases between. As DNA, the CDR3 is TGCAGTGCTAGATGGTCCGTAGCCAAAAACATTCAGTACTTC. The encoded protein is CSARWSVAKNIQYF.

This clonotype appeared many times. CDR3 residues: CATSEQADTDTQYF. CDR3 coding DNA: TGTGCCACCAGTGAACAGGCAGACACAGATACGCAGTATTTT. This chain links TRBV24-1 with TRBJ2-3; TRBD1 is a possible D gene (5 bases). The germline V gene has CDR1 KGHDR and CDR2 SFDVKD. This CDR3 comprises 14 residues. Trimming pared 4 bases from V and 2 bases from J, leaving 9 bases between.

This clonotype has a count of ten or more. The rearrangement links TRBV2 to TRBJ2-7; TRBD1 aligns across 8 bases. Trimming at V came to 7 bases and at J to 2 bases, leaving 10 bases not matched to a gene. CDR1 SNHLY and CDR2 FYNNEI come from the germline V gene. The CDR3 is made up of 15 amino acids. The CDR3 here is CASNLFGQGAYEQYF. The CDR3 region has the DNA TGTGCCAGCAACTTGTTTGGACAGGGAGCCTACGAGCAGTACTTC. The whole variable domain, filled in from reference TRBV2 and TRBJ2-7, reads EPEVTQTPSHQVTQMGQEVILRCVPISNHLYFYWYRQILGQKVEFLVSFYNNEISEKSEIFDDQFSVERPDGSNFTLKIRSTKLEDSAMYFCASNLFGQGAYEQYFGPGTRLTVT.

This chain joins TRBV3-1 and TRBJ2-1; perhaps D is TRBD1 or TRBD2 (5 bases each). The V gene lost 2 bases and the J gene lost 7 bases, with 9 bases spanning the gap. Germline V gene data show CDR1 as LGHDT and CDR2 as YNNKEL (reference sequence). CDR3 length equals 13 residues. The CDR3 sequence is CASSQSGRNEQFF. The CDR3 nucleotides read TGTGCCAGCAGCCAATCGGGACGGAATGAGCAGTTCTTC.

Points on this clonotype: A much larger clone differs by one base, so this may be a read error. The rearrangement links TRBV29-1 to TRBJ1-2, with D possibly being TRBD1 (5 bases). Germline-derived CDR1 and CDR2 are SQVTM and ANQGSEA. The CDR3 is 11 residues long. V was clipped by 4 bases and J by 6 bases, with 9 bases between them. CDR3 residues: CSVGDGDGYTF. Written as DNA, the CDR3 is TGCAGCGTTGGGGACGGGGATGGCTACACCTTC.

The table lists this clonotype with many counts. The chain carries TRBV7-6 and TRBJ1-3; D is unclear. Trimming stripped 4 bases from V and 2 bases from J, with 9 bases between. Germline V gives CDR1 SGHVS, CDR2 FNYEAQ. The CDR3 runs to 14 residues. In DNA, the CDR3 is TGTGCCAGCAGCTCCCCCGATCCTGGAAACACCATATATTTT. Encoded protein: CASSSPDPGNTIYF.

In this sample, this clonotype turned up many times. DNA of the CDR3: TGCGCCAGCAGCGGGCAGGGTCACCACGAGCAGTACTTC. Translating gives CASSGQGHHEQYF. The chain uses TRBV5-1 and TRBJ2-7; possible D gene TRBD1, 5 bases. The CDR3 totals 13 residues. Germline V gives CDR1 SGHRS, CDR2 YFSETQ. The germline V and J ends were trimmed by 4 bases and 5 bases, with 13 bases remaining between them. Full variable domain (rest looked up from reference TRBV5-1 and TRBJ2-7): KAGVTQTPRYLIKTRGQQVTLSCSPISGHRSVSWYQQTPGQGLQFLFEYFSETQRNKGNFPGRFSGRQFSNSRSEMNVSTLELGDSALYLCASSGQGHHEQYFGPGTRLTVT.

Concerning this clonotype itself: A read error is possible here, since a much larger clone lies one base away. The chain carries TRBV19 and TRBJ2-6; 9 bases align to TRBD1. The CDR3 totals 14 residues. Germline V gene data show CDR1 as LNHDA and CDR2 as SQIVND (reference sequence). CDR3 region: CASTHRTGANVMTF. CDR3 sequence (DNA): TGTGCCAGTACTCACCGGACAGGGGCCAACGTCATGACTTTC. The variable domain in full, with the rest retrieved from reference TRBV19 and TRBJ2-6, is DGGITQSPKYLFRKEGQNVTLSCEQNLNHDAMYWYRQDPGQGLRLIYYSQIVNDFQKGDIAEGYSVSREKKESFPLTVTSAQKNPTAFYLCASTHRTGANVMTFGAGSRLTVL.

V gene TRBV12-3 or TRBV12-4 combines with J gene TRBJ1-1, with a tentative D call TRBD1 (6 bases). The CDR3 extends over 15 amino acids. The V end lost 7 bases, the J end lost 2 bases, and 17 bases lay between the germline ends. CDR3 bases: TGTGCCAGCACTGGGCTAAGGGGGATAAACACTGAAGCTTTCTTT. This gives the protein CASTGLRGINTEAFF.

There are many counts of this clonotype. V usage is TRBV2 and J usage is TRBJ2-3, with no clear D. Germline loops: CDR1 SNHLY, CDR2 FYNNEI. The CDR3 covers 11 residues. Trimming shortened V by 8 bases and J by 0 bases, and 3 bases separated the two germline ends. The DNA for the CDR3 is TGTGCCAGCGCTAGCACAGATACGCAGTATTTT. Encoded protein: CASASTDTQYF.

The chain uses TRBV6-1 and TRBJ2-3; D gene unclear. From germline, CDR1 is MNHNS and CDR2 SASEGT. V shed 5 bases and J shed 2 bases, with 11 bases lying between them. This CDR3 has 14 residues. CDR3 DNA sequence: TGTGCCAGCAGTAAAGACGGCCTCACAGATACGCAGTATTTT. Translating it yields CASSKDGLTDTQYF.

This clonotype was observed at least ten times. The chain uses TRBV20-1 and TRBJ1-5; 8 nucleotides line up with TRBD1. CDR3 length: 16 amino acids. The trim removed 6 bases at V and 0 bases at J, leaving 10 bases unmatched. Germline V CDR1 and CDR2: DFQATT, SNEGSKA (reference sequence). The CDR3 spells CSAPDRGGYSNQPQHF. In DNA, the CDR3 is TGCAGTGCCCCCGACAGGGGCGGGTATAGCAATCAGCCCCAGCATTTT.

This clonotype appeared a single time. A much larger clone lies one base from this, so it may be a read error. This is likely a read error, given that the CDR3 carries no conserved phenylalanine or tryptophan at its end. J is TRBJ2-3 and V is TRBV20-1, with 10 bases matching TRBD2. Germline V lookup: CDR1 DFQATT, CDR2 SNEGSKA (reference sequence). V was clipped by 3 bases and J by 6 bases; unmatched bases: 12. There are 16 residues in the CDR3. CDR3 sequence: CSARATLAGDADTQYS. CDR3 DNA sequence: TGCAGTGCTAGGGCGACTCTAGCGGGAGATGCGGATACGCAGTATTCT.

This clonotype was observed at least ten times. The rearrangement joins TRBV20-1 to TRBJ2-3; 14 bases are a match to TRBD2. Trimming at V came to 1 base and at J to 1 base, leaving 4 bases not matched to a gene. This CDR3 contains 17 residues. Germline-derived CDR1 and CDR2 are DFQATT and SNEGSKA (reference sequence). The CDR3: CSARGGLAGAGTDTQYF. DNA for the CDR3: TGCAGTGCTAGAGGGGGACTAGCGGGGGCGGGCACAGATACGCAGTATTTT.